The 25 T cell receptor beta chains reported below all come from one sample, sequenced in a study of blood T cell repertoires in COVID-19. The method was immunoSEQ multiplex PCR; TCRdb's version includes in-frame clones alone and lacks a portion of them. Of 130,000 or so clones detected, approximately 90% appear once; the ten largest clones hold approximately 30%. The sample comprised peripheral blood. The receptors originated from a man between 70 and 80 years old with active or convalescent COVID-19.

The CDR3, as DNA: TGTGCCAGCAGTTTAAGACAGGTCGGCGACTATGGCTACACCTTC. It specifies CASSLRQVGDYGYTF. The chain joins TRBV28 to TRBJ1-2, with D possibly TRBD1 on 6 matching bases. From germline, CDR1 is MDHEN and CDR2 SYDVKM. This CDR3 is built from 15 residues. Trimming pared 2 bases from V and 3 bases from J, leaving 13 bases between.

The V gene is TRBV11-2, the J gene TRBJ2-1, with D perhaps matching TRBD2 (5 bases). V dropped 8 bases and J dropped 4 bases, with 15 bases sitting between them. The CDR3 totals 14 residues. Per the germline V gene, CDR1 is SGHAT and CDR2 is FQNNGV. The DNA for the CDR3 is TGTGCCAGCGCTGGGGAGACGCAATACAATGAGCAGTTCTTC. The encoded protein is CASAGETQYNEQFF.

The chain carries TRBV9 and TRBJ2-3; D might be TRBD1 (6 bases). Germline V CDR1 and CDR2: SGDLS, YYNGEE. There are 16 residues in the CDR3. Trimming removed 0 bases at V and 0 bases at J, with 11 bases between. The CDR3 sequence is CASSVDRASSTDTQYF. The CDR3 coding sequence is TGTGCCAGCAGCGTAGACAGGGCGTCTAGCACAGATACGCAGTATTTT.

The CDR3 loop reads CASSVEGRVGQPQHF. The CDR3 DNA is TGTGCCAGCAGTGTGGAGGGGCGTGTTGGTCAGCCCCAGCATTTT. The V gene is TRBV2, the J gene TRBJ1-5, with D possibly matching TRBD1 (5 bases). V was cut by 4 bases and J by 6 bases, with 16 bases left in between. Germline CDR1 reads SNHLY; CDR2 reads FYNNEI. This CDR3 has 15 residues.

The CDR3 region has the DNA TGTGCCAGCAGTTACTCGATGGCTAGCGGGTATACGCAGTATTTT. Translated, it gives CASSYSMASGYTQYF. The rearrangement uses TRBV6-5 and TRBJ2-3; 8 positions match TRBD2. The CDR3 is 15 amino acids. CDR1 and CDR2 from the germline V gene are MNHEY and SVGAGI. The ends lost 0 bases at V and 7 bases at J; junction bases unmatched: 6.

The genes are TRBV28 and TRBJ1-6, with 7 nucleotides matching TRBD1. The J segment lost 7 bases and the V segment lost 3 bases, leaving 3 bases of the junction unmatched. The CDR3 extends over 14 amino acids. Germline assignment: CDR1 MDHEN and CDR2 SYDVKM. The CDR3 loop is CASSLVTGNSPLHF. The CDR3 nucleotides read TGTGCCAGCAGTTTGGTGACAGGGAATTCACCCCTCCACTTT.

V and J are TRBV5-4 and TRBJ2-5, with a tentative D call TRBD1 (6 bases). This CDR3 region has 14 residues. Germline V gene sequence: CDR1 SGHNT, CDR2 YYREEE (reference sequence). Trimming stripped 4 bases from V and 1 base from J, with 11 bases between. Here the CDR3 reads CASSGRTVQETQYF. In DNA, the CDR3 is TGTGCCAGCAGCGGACGGACAGTCCAAGAGACCCAGTACTTC.

This chain connects TRBV6-5 to TRBJ2-1, with D hard to call. The CDR3 runs 13 residues. V dropped 7 bases and J dropped 5 bases, with 12 bases sitting between them. Per germline, CDR1 MNHEY and CDR2 SVGAGI. The chain's CDR3 is CASIRVFDNEQFF. The CDR3 DNA follows: TGTGCCAGCATCCGGGTCTTTGACAATGAGCAGTTCTTC.

J is TRBJ1-6 and V is TRBV28; D uncertain. CDR3 size: 14 residues. Trimming stripped 5 bases from V and 6 bases from J, with 11 bases between. Looked up from germline, CDR1 is MDHEN and CDR2 is SYDVKM. The CDR3 protein is CASSRSTINSPLHF. The CDR3 DNA is TGTGCCAGCAGTCGGAGCACAATTAATTCACCCCTCCACTTT.

This clone has only one observation. CDR3 coding DNA: TGTGCCAGCAGCTTTTCTCCGGGACTAGCGGGTTTTGGAGGGGAGACCCAGTACTTC. Translating it yields CASSFSPGLAGFGGETQYF. V and J are TRBV27 and TRBJ2-5; TRBD2 matches 12 bases. The CDR3 covers 19 residues. In germline, CDR1 is MNHEY, CDR2 SMNVEV (reference sequence). V shed 6 bases and J 5 bases; nucleotides not matched to a gene: 19.

This clone was found a few times. The chain employs TRBV6-5 and TRBJ1-1; D gene unclear. The CDR3 loop spans 14 amino acids. Trimming removed 4 bases from V and 1 base from J, with 10 bases in between. Germline V lookup: CDR1 MNHEY, CDR2 SVGAGI. The CDR3 coding sequence is TGTGCCAGCAGTTCCCGGAGTAAGAACACTGAAGCTTTCTTT. Amino acid sequence: CASSSRSKNTEAFF.

The rearrangement joins TRBV20-1 to TRBJ2-5, with D possibly being TRBD2 (6 bases). Germline V gene data show CDR1 as DFQATT and CDR2 as SNEGSKA (reference sequence). V lost 4 bases to trimming and J lost 1 base, with 19 bases between them. The CDR3 has 16 amino acids. As DNA, the CDR3 is TGCAGTGCTAATGATCCGGGACTCTCGGTCCAAGAGACCCAGTACTTC. This gives the protein CSANDPGLSVQETQYF.

For the CDR3, the DNA is TGTGCCAGCAGTGAGCGGGACTATGGCTACACCTTC. It codes for CASSERDYGYTF. The V and J genes are TRBV6-1 and TRBJ1-2; the D is unclear. Germline lookup yields CDR1 MNHNS and CDR2 SASEGT. CDR3 size: 12 residues. The ends were cut back, 3 bases at V and 3 bases at J, with 5 bases in the middle.

The chain employs TRBV19 and TRBJ2-3; TRBD1 aligns across 7 bases. V was pared by 9 bases and J by 1 base, with 10 bases of the junction left unmatched. There are 15 residues in the CDR3. Germline CDR1 and CDR2: LNHDA and SQIVND (reference sequence). The CDR3 coding sequence is TGTGCCAGCAACACCCACGGACAGGGCACAGATACGCAGTATTTT. Protein product: CASNTHGQGTDTQYF.

The chain couples TRBV7-2 to TRBJ2-2; 8 nucleotides align to TRBD2. The CDR3 is 18 amino acids. Germline V gene data show CDR1 as SGHTA and CDR2 as FQGNSA. Trimming removed 5 bases from V and 4 bases from J; junction bases left unmatched: 15. The CDR3 bases are TGTGCCAGCAGCCCGTCACTATTTCTGCGGGAGGCCACCGGGGAGCTGTTTTTT. Translated, it gives CASSPSLFLREATGELFF.

As DNA, the CDR3 is TGCGCCAGCAGCCAAGGGCAGGGAGGGGAAAAACTGTTTTTT. Translating it yields CASSQGQGGEKLFF. The rearrangement links TRBV4-1 to TRBJ1-4; possibly TRBD1 for D (5 bases). The V gene lost 1 base and the J gene lost 8 bases, with 11 bases spanning the gap. Per the germline V gene, CDR1 is MGHRA and CDR2 is YSYEKL. CDR3 length: 14 amino acids.

This clone came up a few times. V gene TRBV30 combines with J gene TRBJ2-7; 10 nucleotides align to TRBD2. V shed 4 bases and J 3 bases; nucleotides not matched to a gene: 6. The CDR3 is made up of 14 amino acids. Germline CDR1 reads GTSNPN; CDR2 reads SVGIG (reference sequence). This CDR3 is CAWTTGLADYEQYF. The CDR3 bases are TGTGCCTGGACCACTGGACTAGCGGACTACGAGCAGTACTTC.

The V and J genes are TRBV18 and TRBJ1-5, with D perhaps matching TRBD1 (5 bases). Trimming took 2 bases from V and 0 from J, leaving 8 bases between them. The CDR3 consists of 15 residues. CDR1 KGHSH and CDR2 LQKENI come from the germline V gene. The CDR3 loop is CASSPSRDSNQPQHF. CDR3 in DNA: TGTGCCAGCTCACCATCCAGGGATAGCAATCAGCCCCAGCATTTT.

This clone was recorded a few times. This chain links TRBV19 with TRBJ2-1, with D possibly being TRBD2 (6 bases). Per germline, CDR1 LNHDA and CDR2 SQIVND (reference sequence). The ends were cut back, 3 bases at V and 5 bases at J, with 14 bases in the middle. The CDR3 loop spans 15 amino acids. CDR3 region: CASSMSSGHHNEQFF. The DNA of the CDR3 is TGTGCCAGTAGTATGAGTAGCGGCCACCACAATGAGCAGTTCTTC.

The V and J genes are TRBV6-6 and TRBJ2-1; TRBD1 matches 8 bases. With 0 bases clipped from V and 8 bases from J, the junction kept 3 bases outside the gene matches. Germline V gene sequence: CDR1 MNHNY, CDR2 SVGAGI (reference sequence). The CDR3 is 14 amino acids. The chain's CDR3 is CASSYSETGDEQFF. CDR3 bases: TGTGCCAGCAGTTACTCCGAGACAGGGGATGAGCAGTTCTTC.

CDR3 residues: CASRESQATNEKLFF. The CDR3 coding sequence is TGTGCCAGCAGGGAATCCCAAGCGACTAATGAAAAACTGTTTTTT. This chain uses TRBV28 with TRBJ1-4; no definite D call. The CDR3 is 15 amino acids. V shed 6 bases and J shed 2 bases, with 13 bases lying between them. Germline CDR1 reads MDHEN; CDR2 reads SYDVKM. Based on the CDR3 plus reference TRBV28 and TRBJ1-4, the full variable domain is DVKVTQSSRYLVKRTGEKVFLECVQDMDHENMFWYRQDPGLGLRLIYFSYDVKMKEKGDIPEGYSVSREKKERFSLILESASTNQTSMYLCASRESQATNEKLFFGSGTQLSVL.

This clone was seen once. This rearrangement joins TRBV21-1 to TRBJ1-1. TRBV21-1 is a known pseudogene. CDR3 length equals 17 residues. The CDR3 nucleotides read TGTGCCAGCAGCTACTATCTTTCGGAACCTCTGAACACTGAAGCTTTCTTT. Translation gives CASSYYLSEPLNTEAFF.

The chain uses TRBV9 and TRBJ1-3; tentative D call: TRBD1 (5 bases). CDR1 and CDR2 from the germline V gene are SGDLS and YYNGEE. The CDR3 runs to 15 residues. The V end was cut by 2 bases, the J end by 1 base, with 10 bases between. The CDR3, as DNA: TGTGCCAGCAGCGTGTCAGGGACTTCTGGAAACACCATATATTTT. Its protein product is CASSVSGTSGNTIYF.

V usage is TRBV7-9 and J usage is TRBJ2-3, with a possible D match to TRBD1 (6 bases). V was trimmed by 8 bases and J by 2 bases, leaving 11 bases between them. The CDR3 extends over 13 amino acids. Germline lookup yields CDR1 SEHNR and CDR2 FQNEAQ (reference sequence). For the CDR3, the DNA is TGTGCCAGCCTAGGACAGTTCACAGATACGCAGTATTTT. Amino acid sequence: CASLGQFTDTQYF.

V is TRBV18 and J is TRBJ1-4; D unresolved. Trimming pared 3 bases from V and 5 bases from J, leaving 13 bases between. CDR1 is KGHSH, CDR2 LQKENI, per germline. The CDR3 extends over 15 amino acids. The CDR3 DNA reads as TGTGCCAGCTCACCCCAGGCCACAAAGAATGAAAAACTGTTTTTT. Amino acid sequence: CASSPQATKNEKLFF.